These 17 T cell receptor beta chains were all obtained from the same sample, sequenced in a study of CD8 T cells in ankylosing spondylitis. TCRdb re-analysed the 5' RACE reads in MiXCR, keeping a single row per CDR3 protein. The table has about 130,000 distinct CDR3 sequences, approximately 13% seen once; the top ten hold under 3%. Sequenced material: blood, either unsorted or a sorted T cell fraction (not recorded which). The receptors were sampled from a female donor with ankylosing spondylitis or in good health (not recorded which).

The V call is TRBV2, the J call TRBJ1-1, with D hard to call. The CDR3 totals 13 residues. CDR1 is SNHLY, CDR2 FYNNEI, per germline. Between the trimmed V and J ends, which lost 2 bases and 3 bases, there was a span of 7 bases. The CDR3 bases are TGTGCCAGCAGTGAACTCATAGACACTGAAGCTTTCTTT. As protein: CASSELIDTEAFF.

Only a few counts were recorded for this clonotype. The chain employs TRBV5-6 and TRBJ2-7; D is perhaps TRBD1 or TRBD2 (5 bases each). Germline-derived CDR1 and CDR2 are SGHDT and YYEEEE. The CDR3 sequence is 13 residues long. Trimming pared 3 bases from V and 7 bases from J, leaving 14 bases between. The CDR3 coding sequence is TGTGCCAGCAGCTACCGGGACGCCAGGGAGCAGTACTTC. The encoded protein is CASSYRDAREQYF. The variable domain in full, completed from reference TRBV5-6 and TRBJ2-7, reads DAGVTQSPTHLIKTRGQQVTLRCSPKSGHDTVSWYQQALGQGPQFIFQYYEEEERQRGNFPDRFSGHQFPNYSSELNVNALLLGDSALYLCASSYRDAREQYFGPGTRLTVT.

About this clonotype: This clone may be a read error of a much larger clone one base away. V is TRBV5-1 and J is TRBJ1-1, with no clear D. Germline V gives CDR1 SGHRS, CDR2 YFSETQ. V dropped 4 bases and J dropped 5 bases, with 15 bases sitting between them. The length of the CDR3 is 14 residues. CDR3: CASSIEGLTTEAFF. As DNA, the CDR3 is TGCGCCAGCAGCATTGAAGGGCTGACAACTGAAGCTTTCTTT.

The sample holds many counts of this clonotype. This chain joins TRBV20-1 and TRBJ2-7; 9 bases agree with TRBD2. Germline assignment: CDR1 DFQATT and CDR2 SNEGSKA (reference sequence). This CDR3 region has 14 residues. The V and J ends lost 3 bases and 5 bases, in that order; junction bases with no gene match: 8. The CDR3 nucleotides read TGCAGTGCTAGCCTAAGCGGGAGGACCAACGAGCAGTACTTC. Amino acids: CSASLSGRTNEQYF.

CDR3 sequence: CAWSATSYGYTF. The CDR3 DNA reads as TGTGCCTGGAGTGCAACGAGCTATGGCTACACCTTC. This chain uses TRBV30 with TRBJ1-2; D is unclear. Germline CDR1 GTSNPN, CDR2 SVGIG (reference sequence). V was shortened by 1 base and J by 4 bases, with 7 bases between the two germline ends. The CDR3 runs to 12 residues.

This clonotype was detected a few times. V gene TRBV18 combines with J gene TRBJ1-5, with D possibly matching TRBD1 (5 bases). V lost 3 bases to trimming and J lost 10 bases, with 16 bases between them. This CDR3 has 14 residues. Germline V gene sequence: CDR1 KGHSH, CDR2 LQKENI. CDR3 DNA: TGTGCCAGCTCACCTGACATATCCGGGGGTCCCCAGCATTTT. Translated: CASSPDISGGPQHF.

This clonotype was counted many times. V is TRBV5-1 and J is TRBJ2-5; D may be TRBD2 (6 bases). The germline gives CDR1 SGHRS, CDR2 YFSETQ. The germline V and J ends were trimmed by 0 bases and 9 bases, with 9 bases remaining between them. The CDR3 is 12 residues long. CDR3 in amino acids: CASSLDWRAQYF. Written as DNA, the CDR3 is TGCGCCAGCAGCTTGGACTGGAGGGCCCAGTACTTC.

This clonotype was observed at least ten times. CDR3 residues: CASSLASGRTDTQYF. The CDR3 DNA follows: TGCGCCAGCAGCTTGGCCAGCGGACGCACAGATACGCAGTATTTT. The chain carries TRBV5-1 and TRBJ2-3; D may be TRBD2 (5 bases). The germline gives CDR1 SGHRS, CDR2 YFSETQ. The CDR3 covers 15 residues. The V end lost 0 bases, the J end lost 1 base, and 9 bases lay between the germline ends.

This chain links TRBV28 with TRBJ1-6; possibly TRBD1 for D (5 bases). The V and J ends lost 7 bases and 5 bases respectively, with 9 bases between them. CDR3 length equals 13 residues. The germline CDR1 and CDR2 sequences are MDHEN and SYDVKM. The CDR3 region has the DNA TGTGCCAGCAACGGGGCCCATAATTCACCCCTCCACTTT. Its protein product is CASNGAHNSPLHF.

This clonotype was counted ten times or more. V gene TRBV7-6 combines with J gene TRBJ2-7, with TRBD1 identical over 7 bases. The V and J ends lost 5 bases and 4 bases, in that order; junction bases with no gene match: 8. In germline, CDR1 is SGHVS, CDR2 FNYEAQ. The CDR3 is made up of 14 amino acids. The CDR3 reads CASSETGKGYEQYF. The DNA for the CDR3 is TGTGCCAGCAGCGAGACAGGGAAAGGTTACGAGCAGTACTTC.

V gene TRBV3-1 combines with J gene TRBJ2-5; possibly TRBD1 or TRBD2 for D (5 bases each). The CDR3 spans 15 residues. Germline CDR1 reads LGHDT; CDR2 reads YNNKEL (reference sequence). Trimming cost V 8 bases and J 4 bases, with 20 bases left between them. CDR3 sequence (DNA): TGTGCCAGCGCCTCCCGAGGGGCTAGTGGAGAGACCCAGTACTTC. Its protein is CASASRGASGETQYF.

This clonotype has at least ten counts. The J gene is TRBJ2-1, the V gene TRBV12-3 or TRBV12-4, with TRBD1 matching 8 bases. This CDR3 contains 15 residues. After removal of 7 bases from V and 7 bases from J, the junction contained 12 bases not matched to a gene. In nucleotides, the CDR3 is TGTGCCAGCAACCTAGACAGGGGAGGCACAAATGAGCAGTTCTTC. Its protein product is CASNLDRGGTNEQFF.

This clonotype was found once. V is TRBV19 and J is TRBJ2-1; the match to TRBD2 covers 9 bases. With 8 bases clipped from V and 10 bases from J, the junction kept 6 bases outside the gene matches. The V gene's germline CDR1 is LNHDA and CDR2 SQIVND (reference sequence). The CDR3 is 12 residues long. CDR3 in DNA: TGTGCCAGTGAAGGGACTAGCAGGGAGCAGTTCTTC. Residues: CASEGTSREQFF.

The V and J genes are TRBV10-3 and TRBJ2-7; weak D call: TRBD1 (5 bases). This CDR3 has 13 residues. V was clipped by 6 bases and J by 4 bases, with 13 bases between them. Looked up from germline, CDR1 is ENHRY and CDR2 is SYGVKD. The CDR3, as DNA: TGTGCCATCAGGGGGCCTGTGTCGTACGAGCAGTACTTC. It specifies CAIRGPVSYEQYF.

This clonotype has just a few counts. The gene calls are TRBV11-2 and TRBJ2-7; 13 bases map to TRBD2. Trimming cost V 2 bases and J 5 bases; bases outside gene matches: 15. Germline CDR1 and CDR2: SGHAT and FQNNGV. This CDR3 has 19 residues. CDR3 in amino acids: CASSLSFSSGLAGSDEQYF. The CDR3 DNA is TGTGCCAGCAGCTTAAGTTTCTCTTCGGGACTAGCGGGATCAGACGAGCAGTACTTC.

The V call is TRBV10-3, the J call TRBJ1-2; maybe TRBD1 (5 bases). In germline, CDR1 is ENHRY, CDR2 SYGVKD. CDR3 length equals 15 residues. The ends were cut back, 2 bases at V and 4 bases at J, with 14 bases in the middle. The CDR3 sequence is CAISEPTGEGYGYTF. The CDR3 nucleotides read TGTGCCATCAGTGAGCCGACGGGGGAGGGCTATGGCTACACCTTC.

The chain recombines TRBV20-1 with TRBJ2-7; 10 bases align to TRBD2. The trim removed 5 bases at V and 0 bases at J, leaving 7 bases unmatched. This CDR3 comprises 15 residues. Per the germline V gene, CDR1 is DFQATT and CDR2 is SNEGSKA (reference sequence). The CDR3 coding sequence is TGCAGTGCTCATACCGGGACTAGCGACTCCTACGAGCAGTACTTC. It yields the protein CSAHTGTSDSYEQYF.